This note documents a single TCR beta chain sequence. This clonotype showed up just a few times. The antigen it recognizes is unknown. Base qualities are missing; no much larger clone stands one base away. Receptor libraries were prepared by PCR. The listed sequencing device is Illumina HiSeq 2500. TCR library preparation used molecular barcoding, with unique molecular identifiers applied to normalize quantification of the TCRbeta repertoire. TCRdb reprocessing: public reads trimmed at Q25 with fastp, clones called with MiXCR, in-frame beta chains kept. One record per CDR3 amino acid sequence lists the most common genes and DNA. The sample table shows about 980,000 distinct CDR3 sequences, and about 26% are seen once. Together, the top ten hold around 30% of the sample. The sample's treatment or condition label, in plain terms: allogeneic hematopoietic cell transplantation with graft depleted of TCRalphabeta T cells and CD19 B cells. The children who served as transplant recipients had been given grafts of TCRalphabeta/CD19-depleted allogeneic hematopoietic cells.

This entry comes from a study of T-cell reconstitution after alpha-beta-depleted transplantation in children (dated by TCRdb to 2016 to 2018). General notes on the study: The study quantitatively tracked T-cell immune reconstitution after TCRalphabeta/CD19-depleted allogeneic hematopoietic cell transplantation in children using TCR repertoire profiling. The paper as a whole reports these results and caveats: The apparently early recovery of alphabetaT-cell counts about two months after transplant reportedly depended on only several hundred rapidly expanded clones that came from non-depleted graft cells. In some patients, the high TCRbeta diversity seen at day 60 was put down to recipient T cells and intrathymic progenitors that had survived conditioning. Hyperexpanded clone frequencies declined over subsequent months; after one year, T-cell counts and TCRbeta diversity were mostly attributed to newly produced T cells.

CDR1 and CDR2 are read off the germline V gene as SGHTA and FQGNSA. V loses 3 bases of germline sequence and J loses 4 bases, and the interval between the two ends is 22 bases. CDR3 length: 19 amino acids, cysteine to phenylalanine. The read is trimmed to its CDR3 DNA, 57 bases read in frame from base 1. The V and J genes are TRBV7-2 and TRBJ1-6; the D region possibly corresponds to TRBD1 (5 bases align). The clonotype was recovered from a boy younger than two who had a stem cell transplant for SCID, so the T cells may come from the graft donor. The material sequenced was PBMCs, mostly from graft donor cells, taken 360 days after TCRalphabeta/CD19-depleted stem cell transplant. The base sequence is TGTGCCAGCAGCTTGAGCGTCAACAGGACTACTATATATAATTCACCCCTCCACTTT. The translation is CASSLSVNRTTIYNSPLHF.